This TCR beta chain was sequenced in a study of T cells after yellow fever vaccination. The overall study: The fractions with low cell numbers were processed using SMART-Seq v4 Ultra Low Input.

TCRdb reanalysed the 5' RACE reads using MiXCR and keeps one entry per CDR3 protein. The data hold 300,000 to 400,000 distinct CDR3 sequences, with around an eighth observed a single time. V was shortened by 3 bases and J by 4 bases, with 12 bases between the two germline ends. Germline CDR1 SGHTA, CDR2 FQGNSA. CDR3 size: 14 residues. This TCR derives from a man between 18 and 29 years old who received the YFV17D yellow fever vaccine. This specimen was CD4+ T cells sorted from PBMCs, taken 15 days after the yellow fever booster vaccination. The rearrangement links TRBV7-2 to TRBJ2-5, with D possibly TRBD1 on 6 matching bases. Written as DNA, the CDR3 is TGTGCCAGCAGCTTTCAGGGGTCTGGAGAGACCCAGTACTTC. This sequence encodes CASSFQGSGETQYF.